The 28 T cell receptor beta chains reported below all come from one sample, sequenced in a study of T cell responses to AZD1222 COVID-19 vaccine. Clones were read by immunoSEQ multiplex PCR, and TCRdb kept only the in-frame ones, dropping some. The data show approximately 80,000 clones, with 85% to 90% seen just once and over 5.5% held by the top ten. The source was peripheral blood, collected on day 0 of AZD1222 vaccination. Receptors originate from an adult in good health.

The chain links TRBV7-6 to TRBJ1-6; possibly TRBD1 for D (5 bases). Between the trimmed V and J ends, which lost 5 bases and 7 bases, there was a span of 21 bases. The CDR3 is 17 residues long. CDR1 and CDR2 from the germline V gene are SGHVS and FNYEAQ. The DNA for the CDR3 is TGTGCCAGCAGCCCCCGTGGGGGGGGACCGGTAAATTCACCCCTCCACTTT. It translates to CASSPRGGGPVNSPLHF.

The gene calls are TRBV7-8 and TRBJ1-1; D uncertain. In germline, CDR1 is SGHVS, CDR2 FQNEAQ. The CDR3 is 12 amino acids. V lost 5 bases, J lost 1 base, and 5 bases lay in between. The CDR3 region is CASSRTNTEAFF. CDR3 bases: TGTGCCAGCAGCCGTACGAACACTGAAGCTTTCTTT.

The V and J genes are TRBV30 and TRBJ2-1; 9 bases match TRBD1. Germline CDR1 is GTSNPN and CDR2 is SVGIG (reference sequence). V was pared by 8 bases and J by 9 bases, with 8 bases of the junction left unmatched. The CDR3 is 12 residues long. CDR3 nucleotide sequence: TGTGCCCAACCGGGACAGGGTAGTGAGCAGTTCTTC. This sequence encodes CAQPGQGSEQFF. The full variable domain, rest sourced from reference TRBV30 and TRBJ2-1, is SQTIHQWPATLVQPVGSPLSLECTVEGTSNPNLYWYRQAAGRGLQLLFYSVGIGQISSEVPQNLSASRPQDRQFILSSKKLLLSDSGFYLCAQPGQGSEQFFGPGTRLTVL.

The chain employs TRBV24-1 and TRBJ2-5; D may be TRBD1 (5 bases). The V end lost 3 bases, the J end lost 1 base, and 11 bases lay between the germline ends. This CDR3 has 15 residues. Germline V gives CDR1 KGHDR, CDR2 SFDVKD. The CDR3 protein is CATSDPRVGQETQYF. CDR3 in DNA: TGTGCCACCAGTGATCCCAGGGTTGGCCAAGAGACCCAGTACTTC.

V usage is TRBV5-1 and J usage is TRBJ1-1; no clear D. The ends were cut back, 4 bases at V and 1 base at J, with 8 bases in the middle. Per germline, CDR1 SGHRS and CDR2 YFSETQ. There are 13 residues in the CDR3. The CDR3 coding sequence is TGCGCCAGCAGCCACGTGGGGAACACTGAAGCTTTCTTT. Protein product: CASSHVGNTEAFF.

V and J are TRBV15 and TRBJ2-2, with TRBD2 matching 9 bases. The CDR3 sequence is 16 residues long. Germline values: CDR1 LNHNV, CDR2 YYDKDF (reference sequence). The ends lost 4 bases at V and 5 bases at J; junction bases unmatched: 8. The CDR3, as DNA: TGTGCCACCAGCATTGCGGGGGGGCTACGGACCGGGGAGCTGTTTTTT. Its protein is CATSIAGGLRTGELFF.

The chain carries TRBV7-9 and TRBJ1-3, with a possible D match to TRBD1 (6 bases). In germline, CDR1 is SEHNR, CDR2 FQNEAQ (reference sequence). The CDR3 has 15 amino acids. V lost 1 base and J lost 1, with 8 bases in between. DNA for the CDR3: TGTGCCAGCAGCTTAGACGGACAGTCTGGAAACACCATATATTTT. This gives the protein CASSLDGQSGNTIYF.

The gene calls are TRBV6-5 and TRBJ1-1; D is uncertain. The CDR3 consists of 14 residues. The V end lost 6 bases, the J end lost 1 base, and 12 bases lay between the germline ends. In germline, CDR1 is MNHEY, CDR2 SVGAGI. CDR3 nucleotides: TGTGCCAGCAGGCGACCCAACGGGAACACTGAAGCTTTCTTT. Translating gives CASRRPNGNTEAFF.

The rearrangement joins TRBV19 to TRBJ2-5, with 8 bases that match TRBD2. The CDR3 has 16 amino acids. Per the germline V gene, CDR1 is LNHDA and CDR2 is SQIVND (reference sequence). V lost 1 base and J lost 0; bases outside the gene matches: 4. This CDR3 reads CASSIGSGGHQETQYF. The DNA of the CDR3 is TGTGCCAGTAGTATAGGAAGCGGGGGCCACCAAGAGACCCAGTACTTC.

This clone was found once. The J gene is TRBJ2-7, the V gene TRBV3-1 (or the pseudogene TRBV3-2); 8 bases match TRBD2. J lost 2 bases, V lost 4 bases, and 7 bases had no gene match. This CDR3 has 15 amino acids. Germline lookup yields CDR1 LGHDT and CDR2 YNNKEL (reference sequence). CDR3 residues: CASSLRGAATYEQYF. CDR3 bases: TGTGCCAGCAGCCTGCGGGGGGCGGCCACCTACGAGCAGTACTTC.

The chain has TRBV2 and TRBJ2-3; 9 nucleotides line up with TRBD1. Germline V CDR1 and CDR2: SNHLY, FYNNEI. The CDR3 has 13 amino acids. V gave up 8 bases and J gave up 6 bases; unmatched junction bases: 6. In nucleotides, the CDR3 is TGTGCCAGCCCGGGACAGGGATCCGATACGCAGTATTTT. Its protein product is CASPGQGSDTQYF. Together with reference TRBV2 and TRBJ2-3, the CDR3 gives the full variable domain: EPEVTQTPSHQVTQMGQEVILRCVPISNHLYFYWYRQILGQKVEFLVSFYNNEISEKSEIFDDQFSVERPDGSNFTLKIRSTKLEDSAMYFCASPGQGSDTQYFGPGTRLTVL.

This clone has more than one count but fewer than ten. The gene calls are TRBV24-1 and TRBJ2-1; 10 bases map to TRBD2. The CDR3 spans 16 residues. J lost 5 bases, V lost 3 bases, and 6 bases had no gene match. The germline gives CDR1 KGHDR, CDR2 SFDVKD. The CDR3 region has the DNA TGTGCCACCAGTGATGAGCGGGGGGGCCGTAACAATGAGCAGTTCTTC. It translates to CATSDERGGRNNEQFF.

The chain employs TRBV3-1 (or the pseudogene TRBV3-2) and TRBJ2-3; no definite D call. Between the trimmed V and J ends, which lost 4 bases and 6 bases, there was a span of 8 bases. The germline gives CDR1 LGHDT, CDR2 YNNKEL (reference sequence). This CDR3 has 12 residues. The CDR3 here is CASSLEPDTQYF. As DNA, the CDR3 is TGTGCCAGCAGCCTCGAGCCGGATACGCAGTATTTT.

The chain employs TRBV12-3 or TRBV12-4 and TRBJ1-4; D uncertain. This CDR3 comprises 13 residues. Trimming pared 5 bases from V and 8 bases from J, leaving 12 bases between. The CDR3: CASSPPSREKLFF. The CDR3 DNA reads TGTGCCAGCAGTCCGCCATCGAGGGAAAAACTGTTTTTT.

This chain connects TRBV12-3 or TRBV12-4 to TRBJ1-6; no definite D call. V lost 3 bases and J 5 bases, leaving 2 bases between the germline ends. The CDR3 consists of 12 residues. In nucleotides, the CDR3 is TGTGCCAGCAGTTTCGATAATTCACCCCTCCACTTT. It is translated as CASSFDNSPLHF.

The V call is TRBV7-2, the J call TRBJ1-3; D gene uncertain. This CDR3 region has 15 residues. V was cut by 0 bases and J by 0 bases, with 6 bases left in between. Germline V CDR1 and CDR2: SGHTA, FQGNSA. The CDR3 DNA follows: TGTGCCAGCAGCTTAGCAGTGAGCTCTGGAAACACCATATATTTT. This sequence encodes CASSLAVSSGNTIYF.

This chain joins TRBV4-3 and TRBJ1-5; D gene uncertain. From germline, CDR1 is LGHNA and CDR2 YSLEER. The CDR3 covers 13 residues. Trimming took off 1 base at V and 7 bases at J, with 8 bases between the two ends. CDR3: CASSQGAWQPQHF. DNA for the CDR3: TGCGCCAGCAGCCAAGGTGCGTGGCAGCCCCAGCATTTT.

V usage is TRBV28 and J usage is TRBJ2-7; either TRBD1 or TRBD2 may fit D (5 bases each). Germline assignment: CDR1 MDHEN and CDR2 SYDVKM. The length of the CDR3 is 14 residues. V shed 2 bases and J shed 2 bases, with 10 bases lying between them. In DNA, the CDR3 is TGTGCCAGCAGTTTAGGGGGACCTACCTACGAGCAGTACTTC. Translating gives CASSLGGPTYEQYF.

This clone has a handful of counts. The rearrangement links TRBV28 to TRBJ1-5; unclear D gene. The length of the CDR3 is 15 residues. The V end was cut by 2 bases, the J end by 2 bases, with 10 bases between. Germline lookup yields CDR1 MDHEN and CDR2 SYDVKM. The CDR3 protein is CASSLPYAGNQPQHF. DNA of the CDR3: TGTGCCAGCAGTTTACCCTACGCTGGCAATCAGCCCCAGCATTTT. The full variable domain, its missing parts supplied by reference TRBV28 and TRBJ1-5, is DVKVTQSSRYLVKRTGEKVFLECVQDMDHENMFWYRQDPGLGLRLIYFSYDVKMKEKGDIPEGYSVSREKKERFSLILESASTNQTSMYLCASSLPYAGNQPQHFGDGTRLSIL.

DNA of the CDR3: TGTGCCAGTAGGAACCGGGACAGAAACTACGAGCAGTACTTC. As protein: CASRNRDRNYEQYF. V gene TRBV19 combines with J gene TRBJ2-7; 7 bases are shared with TRBD1. The CDR3 contains 14 residues. Germline V gene data show CDR1 as LNHDA and CDR2 as SQIVND (reference sequence). V lost 6 bases, J lost 3 bases, and 8 bases stayed unmatched.

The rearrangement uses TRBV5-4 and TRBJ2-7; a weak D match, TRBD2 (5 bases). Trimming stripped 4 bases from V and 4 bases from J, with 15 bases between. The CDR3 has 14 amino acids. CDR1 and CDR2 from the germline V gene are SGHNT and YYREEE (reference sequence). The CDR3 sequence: CASSPNSAHYEQYF. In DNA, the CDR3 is TGTGCCAGCAGCCCTAATAGCGCCCATTACGAGCAGTACTTC.

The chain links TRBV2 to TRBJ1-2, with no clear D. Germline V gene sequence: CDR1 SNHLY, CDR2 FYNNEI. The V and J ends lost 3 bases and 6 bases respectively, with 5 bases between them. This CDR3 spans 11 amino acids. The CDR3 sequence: CASSDYDGYTF. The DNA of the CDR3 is TGTGCCAGCAGTGATTACGATGGCTACACCTTC.

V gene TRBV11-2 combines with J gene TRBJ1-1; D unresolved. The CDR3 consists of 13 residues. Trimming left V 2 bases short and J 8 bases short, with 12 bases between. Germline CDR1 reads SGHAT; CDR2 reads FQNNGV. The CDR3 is CASSLIIMTEAFF. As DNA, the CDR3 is TGTGCCAGCAGCTTAATTATCATGACAGAAGCTTTCTTT. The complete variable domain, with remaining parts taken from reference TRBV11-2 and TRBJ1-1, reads EAGVAQSPRYKIIEKRQSVAFWCNPISGHATLYWYQQILGQGPKLLIQFQNNGVVDDSQLPKDRFSAERLKGVDSTLKIQPAKLEDSAVYLCASSLIIMTEAFFGQGTRLTVV.

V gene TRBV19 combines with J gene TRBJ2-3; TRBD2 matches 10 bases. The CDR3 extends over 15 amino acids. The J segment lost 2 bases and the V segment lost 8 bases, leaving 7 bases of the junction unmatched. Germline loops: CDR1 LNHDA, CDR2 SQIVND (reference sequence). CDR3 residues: CASGRSGGPTDTQYF. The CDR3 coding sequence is TGTGCCAGTGGCCGTAGCGGGGGGCCCACAGATACGCAGTATTTT.

The CDR3 DNA reads TGTGCCAGCAGTCCCTGGGACAGATTCTATGGCTACACCTTC. Protein: CASSPWDRFYGYTF. This rearrangement joins TRBV27 to TRBJ1-2, with TRBD1 matching over 7 bases. J was trimmed by 4 bases and V by 5 bases; bases with no gene match: 7. The CDR3 extends over 14 amino acids. Germline V CDR1 and CDR2: MNHEY, SMNVEV (reference sequence).

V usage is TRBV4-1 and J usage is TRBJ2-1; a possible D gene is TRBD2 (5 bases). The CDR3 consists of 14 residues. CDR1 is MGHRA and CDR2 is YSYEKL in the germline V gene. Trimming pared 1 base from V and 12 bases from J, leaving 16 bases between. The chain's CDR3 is CASSQADGVYGQFF. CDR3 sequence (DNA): TGCGCCAGCAGCCAAGCGGACGGGGTTTATGGGCAGTTCTTC.

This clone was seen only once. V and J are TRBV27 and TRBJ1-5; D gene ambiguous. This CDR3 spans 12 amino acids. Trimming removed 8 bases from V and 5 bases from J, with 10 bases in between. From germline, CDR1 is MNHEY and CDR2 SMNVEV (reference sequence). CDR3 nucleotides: TGTGCCAGCGGTCGGACCTATCAGCCCCAGCATTTT. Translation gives CASGRTYQPQHF.

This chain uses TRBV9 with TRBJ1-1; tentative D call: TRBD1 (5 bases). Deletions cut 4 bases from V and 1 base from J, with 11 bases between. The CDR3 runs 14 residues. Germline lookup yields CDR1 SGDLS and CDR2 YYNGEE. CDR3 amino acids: CASSPSRGNTEAFF. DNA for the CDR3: TGTGCCAGCAGCCCCTCTAGGGGGAACACTGAAGCTTTCTTT. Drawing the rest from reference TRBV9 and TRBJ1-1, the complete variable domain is DSGVTQTPKHLITATGQRVTLRCSPRSGDLSVYWYQQSLDQGLQFLIQYYNGEERAKGNILERFSAQQFPDLHSELNLSSLELGDSALYFCASSPSRGNTEAFFGQGTRLTVV.